The clone carrying this T cell receptor (beta chain) came up once. Its antigen is unknown. One end of the junction is discordant with germline, which a read error may explain. Regarding the study as a whole: The TCR gene usage of tumor memory CD4+ T cells clustered together with blood and lymph node memory CD4+ cells and with lymph node naive CD4+ cells.

CD4+CD45RO+CD25- cells were isolated as memory CD4+ T cells. Semi-nested PCR with Nested Universal Primer A followed constant-region reverse priming of full-length variable regions. MiXCR, applied by TCRdb to the 5' RACE reads, yields one record per CDR3 protein. This sample yields 35,000 to 50,000 distinct CDR3 sequences, of which approximately 31% are seen a single time; roughly 4% belongs to the top ten. The germline V gene has CDR1 MDHEN and CDR2 SYDVKM. The CDR3 totals 14 residues. The sequenced sample was memory CD4+ T cells sorted from a lymph node. The subset was: memory CD4+ T cells, CD4+CD45RO+CD25-. The receptor comes from a female donor with breast cancer. J is TRBJ2-1 and V is TRBV28; D not certain. CDR3 loop: CASTLASPNNGQFF. The CDR3 nucleotides read TGTGCCAGTACCCTCGCTAGTCCTAACAATGGGCAGTTCTTC.